Sequencing of this T cell receptor (beta chain) was carried out in a study of T-cell memory formation after mild COVID-19. The wider study: Largely, the TCR clusters proved donor specific. Study observations and caveats: Some clones that responded turned up in pre-infection memory, which suggests that cross-reactive memory joined in. Among clones contracting day 15 to 85, CD4/CD8 was balanced, whereas later expanders leaned CD4+.

A remark on this clonotype: Antigen: not known.

TCRdb reprocessed the 5' RACE reads via MiXCR and lists one record per CDR3 protein. The data contain around 300,000 distinct CDR3 sequences, roughly 15% of them singletons. V trimming: 4 bases; J trimming: 1 base; junction bases outside the gene matches: 6. Germline CDR1 reads MNHNS; CDR2 reads SASEGT. This CDR3 contains 18 residues. The chain joins TRBV6-1 to TRBJ2-2, with 13 bases that match TRBD2. The sequence was obtained from a man aged 18 to 30 who had mild COVID-19 (a few samples of this study predate the infection). Cell type and time point are not known. The specimen was PBMCs or a T cell subset sorted from them (not recorded which). The DNA for the CDR3 is TGTGCCAGCAGTGTCAGAGGGACTAGCGGGGTGAACACCGGGGAGCTGTTTTTT. Amino acids: CASSVRGTSGVNTGELFF.